This T cell receptor (beta chain) was observed in a study of blood T cell repertoires in COVID-19. The V gene's germline CDR1 is SGHRS and CDR2 YFSETQ. CDR3 length: 14 amino acids. V was pared by 2 bases and J by 5 bases, with 11 bases between. Original processing notes: The assay estimated nucleated cells by amplifying reference gene primers. TCRdb keeps only in-frame clones here, not all; method: immunoSEQ multiplex PCR. V and J calls plus clone size are reproduced from that table; the DNA served to infer D and trimming. This table holds roughly 360,000 clones, more than 75% found once. This chain uses TRBV5-1 with TRBJ2-1, with D possibly matching TRBD1 (5 bases). Sequenced: peripheral blood. The TCR originated in a human donor with acute or convalescent COVID-19. The donor label of this sample is uncertain. CDR3 nucleotides: TGCGCCAGCAGCTTAGGACACCTAAACAATGAGCAGTTCTTC. Encoded protein: CASSLGHLNNEQFF.